The T cell receptor (beta chain) under discussion was sequenced for a study of T cell changes during pregnancy in multiple sclerosis. The repertoire was sequenced with immunoSEQ multiplex PCR; TCRdb's copy has only in-frame clones and lacks some. The table shows around 96,000 clones, with nearly 95% occurring only once. Per germline, CDR1 SNHLY and CDR2 FYNNEI. The CDR3 length is 12 residues. Deletions cut 5 bases from V and 9 bases from J, with 14 bases between. Sequencing used peripheral blood, obtained after pregnancy. This chain uses TRBV2 with TRBJ2-7, with D uncertain. The receptor was derived from a female donor in good health, enrolled as a control in a pregnancy study. The CDR3 sequence: CASSRVQLGQYF. The CDR3 DNA is TGTGCCAGCAGTCGGGTCCAACTTGGGCAGTACTTC.